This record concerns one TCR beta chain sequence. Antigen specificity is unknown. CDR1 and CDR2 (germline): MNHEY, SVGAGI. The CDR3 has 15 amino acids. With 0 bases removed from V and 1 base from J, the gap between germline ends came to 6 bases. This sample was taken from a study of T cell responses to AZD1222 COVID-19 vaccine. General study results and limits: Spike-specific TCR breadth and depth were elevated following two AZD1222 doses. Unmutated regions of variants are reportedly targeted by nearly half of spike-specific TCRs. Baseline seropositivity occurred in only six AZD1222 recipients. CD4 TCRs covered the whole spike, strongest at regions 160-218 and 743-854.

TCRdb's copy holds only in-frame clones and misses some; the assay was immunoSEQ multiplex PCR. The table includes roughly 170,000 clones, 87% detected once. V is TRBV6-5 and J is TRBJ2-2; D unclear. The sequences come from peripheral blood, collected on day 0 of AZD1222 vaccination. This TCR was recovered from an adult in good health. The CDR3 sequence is CASSYSIRNTGELFF. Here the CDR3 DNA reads TGTGCCAGCAGTTACTCGATACGGAACACCGGGGAGCTGTTTTTT.